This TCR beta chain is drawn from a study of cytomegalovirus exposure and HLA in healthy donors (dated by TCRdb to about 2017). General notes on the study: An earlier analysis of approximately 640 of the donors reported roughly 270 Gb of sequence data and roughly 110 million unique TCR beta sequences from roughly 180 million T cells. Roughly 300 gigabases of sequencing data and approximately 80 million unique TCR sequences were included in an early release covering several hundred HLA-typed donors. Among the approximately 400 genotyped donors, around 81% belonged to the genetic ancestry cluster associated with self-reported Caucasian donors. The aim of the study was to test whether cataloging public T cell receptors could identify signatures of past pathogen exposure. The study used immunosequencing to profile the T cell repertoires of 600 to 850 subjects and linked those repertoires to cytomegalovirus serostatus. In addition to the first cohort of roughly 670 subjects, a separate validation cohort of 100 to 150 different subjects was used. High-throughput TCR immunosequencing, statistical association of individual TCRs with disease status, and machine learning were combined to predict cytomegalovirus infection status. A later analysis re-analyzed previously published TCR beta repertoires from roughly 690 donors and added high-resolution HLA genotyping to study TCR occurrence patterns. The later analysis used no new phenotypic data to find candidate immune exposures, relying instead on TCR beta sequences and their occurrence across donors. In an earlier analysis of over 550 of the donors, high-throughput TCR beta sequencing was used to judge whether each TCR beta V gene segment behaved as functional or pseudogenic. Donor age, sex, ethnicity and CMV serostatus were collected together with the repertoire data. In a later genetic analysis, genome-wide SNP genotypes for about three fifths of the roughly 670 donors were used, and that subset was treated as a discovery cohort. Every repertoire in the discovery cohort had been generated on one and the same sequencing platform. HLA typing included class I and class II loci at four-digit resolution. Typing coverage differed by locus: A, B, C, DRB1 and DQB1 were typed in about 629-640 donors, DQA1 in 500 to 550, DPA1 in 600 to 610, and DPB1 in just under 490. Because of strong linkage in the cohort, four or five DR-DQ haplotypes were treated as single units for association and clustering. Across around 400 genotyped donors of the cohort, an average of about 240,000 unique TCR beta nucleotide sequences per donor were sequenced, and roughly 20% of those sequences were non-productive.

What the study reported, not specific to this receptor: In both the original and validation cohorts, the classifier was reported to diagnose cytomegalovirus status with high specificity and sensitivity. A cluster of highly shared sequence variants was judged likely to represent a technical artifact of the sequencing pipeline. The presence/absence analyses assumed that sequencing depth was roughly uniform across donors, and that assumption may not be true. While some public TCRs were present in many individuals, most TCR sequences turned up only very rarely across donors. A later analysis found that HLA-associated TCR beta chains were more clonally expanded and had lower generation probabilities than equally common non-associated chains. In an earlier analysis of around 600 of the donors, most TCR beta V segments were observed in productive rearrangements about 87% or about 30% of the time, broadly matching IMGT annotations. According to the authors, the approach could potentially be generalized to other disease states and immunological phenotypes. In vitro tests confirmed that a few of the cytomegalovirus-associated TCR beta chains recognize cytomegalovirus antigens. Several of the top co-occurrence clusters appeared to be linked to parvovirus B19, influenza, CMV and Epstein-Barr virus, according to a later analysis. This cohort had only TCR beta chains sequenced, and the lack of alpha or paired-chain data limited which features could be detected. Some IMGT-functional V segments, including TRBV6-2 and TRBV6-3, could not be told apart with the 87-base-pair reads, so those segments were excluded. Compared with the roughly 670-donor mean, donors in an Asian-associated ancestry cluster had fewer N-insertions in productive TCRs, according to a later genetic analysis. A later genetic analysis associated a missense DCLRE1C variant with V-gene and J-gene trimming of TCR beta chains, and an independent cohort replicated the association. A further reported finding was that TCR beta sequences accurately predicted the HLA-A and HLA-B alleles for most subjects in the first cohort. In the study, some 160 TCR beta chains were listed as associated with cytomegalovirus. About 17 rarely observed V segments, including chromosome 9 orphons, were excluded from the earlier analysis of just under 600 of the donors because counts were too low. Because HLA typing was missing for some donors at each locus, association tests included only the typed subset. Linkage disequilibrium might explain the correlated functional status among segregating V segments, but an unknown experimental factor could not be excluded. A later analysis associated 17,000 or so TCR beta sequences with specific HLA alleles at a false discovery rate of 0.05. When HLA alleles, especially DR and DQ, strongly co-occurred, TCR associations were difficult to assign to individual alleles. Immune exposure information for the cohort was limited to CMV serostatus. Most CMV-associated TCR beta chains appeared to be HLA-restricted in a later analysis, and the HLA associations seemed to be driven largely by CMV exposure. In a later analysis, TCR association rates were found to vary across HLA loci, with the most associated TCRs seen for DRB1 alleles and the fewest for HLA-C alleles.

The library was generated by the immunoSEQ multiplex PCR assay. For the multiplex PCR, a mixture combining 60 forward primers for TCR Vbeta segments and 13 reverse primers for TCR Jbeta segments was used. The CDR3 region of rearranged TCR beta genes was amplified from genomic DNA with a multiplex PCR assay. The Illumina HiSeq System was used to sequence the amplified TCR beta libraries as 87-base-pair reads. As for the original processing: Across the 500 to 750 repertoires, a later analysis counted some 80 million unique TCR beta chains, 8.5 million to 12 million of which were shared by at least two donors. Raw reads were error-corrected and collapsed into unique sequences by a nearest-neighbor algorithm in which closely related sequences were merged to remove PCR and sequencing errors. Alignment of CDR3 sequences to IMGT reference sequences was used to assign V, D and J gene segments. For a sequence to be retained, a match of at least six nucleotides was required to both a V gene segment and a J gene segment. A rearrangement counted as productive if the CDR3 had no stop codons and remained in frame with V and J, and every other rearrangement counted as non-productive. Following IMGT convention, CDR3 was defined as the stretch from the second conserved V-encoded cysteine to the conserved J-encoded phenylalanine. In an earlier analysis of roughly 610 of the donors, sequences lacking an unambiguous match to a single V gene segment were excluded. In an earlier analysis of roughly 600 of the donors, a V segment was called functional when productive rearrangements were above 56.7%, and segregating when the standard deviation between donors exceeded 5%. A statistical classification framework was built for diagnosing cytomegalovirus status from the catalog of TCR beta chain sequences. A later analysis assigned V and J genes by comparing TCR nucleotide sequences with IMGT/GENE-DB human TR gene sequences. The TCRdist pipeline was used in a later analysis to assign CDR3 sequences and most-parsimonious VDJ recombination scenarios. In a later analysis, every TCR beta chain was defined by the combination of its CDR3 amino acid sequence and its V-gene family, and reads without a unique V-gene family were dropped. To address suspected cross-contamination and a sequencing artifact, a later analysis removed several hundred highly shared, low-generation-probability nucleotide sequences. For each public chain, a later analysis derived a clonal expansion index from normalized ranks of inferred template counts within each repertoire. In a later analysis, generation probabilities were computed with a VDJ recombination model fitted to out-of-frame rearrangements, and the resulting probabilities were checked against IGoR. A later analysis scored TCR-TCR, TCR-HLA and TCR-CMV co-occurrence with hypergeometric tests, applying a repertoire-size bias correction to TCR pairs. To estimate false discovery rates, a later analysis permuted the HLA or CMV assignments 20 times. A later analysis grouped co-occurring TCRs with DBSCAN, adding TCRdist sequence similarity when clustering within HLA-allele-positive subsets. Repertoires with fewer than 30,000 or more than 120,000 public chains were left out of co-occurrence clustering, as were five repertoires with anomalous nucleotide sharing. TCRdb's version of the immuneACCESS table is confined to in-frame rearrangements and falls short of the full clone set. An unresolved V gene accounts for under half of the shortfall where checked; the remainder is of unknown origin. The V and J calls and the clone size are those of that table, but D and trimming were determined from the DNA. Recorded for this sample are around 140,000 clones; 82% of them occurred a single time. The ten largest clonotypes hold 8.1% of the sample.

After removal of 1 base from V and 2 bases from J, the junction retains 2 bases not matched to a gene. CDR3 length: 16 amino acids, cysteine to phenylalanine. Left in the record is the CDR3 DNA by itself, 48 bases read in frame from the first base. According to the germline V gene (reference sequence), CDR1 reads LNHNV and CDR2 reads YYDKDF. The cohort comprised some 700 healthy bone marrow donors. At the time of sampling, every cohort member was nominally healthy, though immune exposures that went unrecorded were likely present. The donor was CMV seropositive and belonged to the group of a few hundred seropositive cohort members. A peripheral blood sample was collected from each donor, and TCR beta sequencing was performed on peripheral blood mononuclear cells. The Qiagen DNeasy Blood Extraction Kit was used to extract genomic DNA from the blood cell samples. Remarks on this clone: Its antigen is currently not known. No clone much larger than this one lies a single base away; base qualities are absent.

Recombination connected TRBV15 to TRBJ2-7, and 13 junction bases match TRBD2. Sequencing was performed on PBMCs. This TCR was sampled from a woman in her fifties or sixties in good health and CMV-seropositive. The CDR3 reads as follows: CATSRGGTSGTYEQYF. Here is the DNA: TGTGCCACCAGCAGAGGGGGGACTAGCGGGACCTACGAGCAGTACTTC.